This TCR beta chain was found in a study of shared clonotypes between healthy human individuals. The authors loaded about 200 ng DNA, 28,000 or so T cell genomes, into sorted-subset replicate PCRs. This table comes from immunoSEQ multiplex PCR, and its TCRdb copy is limited to in-frame clones, with some not included. The table records more than 1 million clones, 75% to 80% of them present only once. This CDR3 comprises 15 residues. CDR1 is SGHTA and CDR2 is FQGTGA in the germline V gene. V was cut by 2 bases and J by 0 bases, with 9 bases left in between. The source is a man aged 18 to 30 in good health. Some clones in this sample may be carry-over from other donors' samples. Sequenced sample: memory CD4+ T cells from PBMCs. Subset in this sample: CD45RA-negative fraction. V and J are TRBV7-3 and TRBJ2-3; no definite D call. CDR3 residues: CASSLGVTSTDTQYF. In DNA, the CDR3 is TGTGCCAGCAGCTTAGGAGTTACTAGCACAGATACGCAGTATTTT.